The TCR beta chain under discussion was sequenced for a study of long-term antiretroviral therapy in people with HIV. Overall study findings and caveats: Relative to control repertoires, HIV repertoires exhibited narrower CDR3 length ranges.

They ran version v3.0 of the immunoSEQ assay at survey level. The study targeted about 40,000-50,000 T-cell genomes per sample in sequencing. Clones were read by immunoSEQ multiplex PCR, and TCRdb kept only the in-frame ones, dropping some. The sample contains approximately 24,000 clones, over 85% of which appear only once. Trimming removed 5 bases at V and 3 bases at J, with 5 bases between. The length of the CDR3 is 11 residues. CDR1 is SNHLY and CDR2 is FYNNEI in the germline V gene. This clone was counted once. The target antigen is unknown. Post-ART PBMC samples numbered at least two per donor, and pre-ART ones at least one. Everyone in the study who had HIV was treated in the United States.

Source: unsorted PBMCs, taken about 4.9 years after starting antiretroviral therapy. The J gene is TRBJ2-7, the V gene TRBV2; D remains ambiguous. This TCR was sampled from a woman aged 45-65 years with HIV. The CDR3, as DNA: TGTGCCAGCAGTTTCCACTACGAGCAGTACTTC. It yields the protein CASSFHYEQYF.